This is a list of T cell receptor beta chains from one sample in a study of T cell responses to AZD1222 COVID-19 vaccine. Profiling relied on immunoSEQ multiplex PCR, and the TCRdb table lists in-frame clones only, not all of them. The data show 95,000 to 150,000 clones, with more than 80% seen just once and roughly 5.7% held by the top ten. The material sequenced was peripheral blood, taken on day 0 of AZD1222 vaccination. Receptors originate from an adult in good health. CDR3s include the opening cysteine and the closing phenylalanine or tryptophan. D genes are given only for firm matches. The size of a clone is reported for some rows only, either as once, few or many, or as a class for expanded clones.

-	TRBV5-1	TRBD1	TRBJ1-2	CASRPPGQAGYGYTF	TGCGCCAGCAGACCCCCTGGACAGGCTGGGTATGGCTACACCTTC
-	TRBV5-1	-	TRBJ2-3	CASSLGGDPDTQYF	TGCGCCAGCAGCTTGGGCGGGGACCCAGATACGCAGTATTTT
-	TRBV27	-	TRBJ2-7	CASRTGNYEQYF	TGTGCCAGCAGGACAGGCAACTACGAGCAGTACTTC
-	TRBV29-1	-	TRBJ1-2	CSVASVGRVGYTF	TGCAGCGTTGCCTCGGTGGGGCGGGTCGGCTACACCTTC
-	TRBV19	-	TRBJ1-2	CASSPESAYGYTF	TGTGCCAGTAGTCCGGAGTCGGCGTATGGCTACACCTTC
-	TRBV19	-	TRBJ1-3	CATRPNPGNTIYF	TGTGCCACCCGACCAAACCCTGGAAACACCATATATTTT
-	TRBV15	-	TRBJ2-7	CATSRDLSSYEQYF	TGTGCCACCAGCAGAGATCTGTCCTCCTACGAGCAGTACTTC
-	TRBV30	-	TRBJ2-2	CAWSVLQNTGELFF	TGTGCCTGGAGTGTACTACAGAACACCGGGGAGCTGTTTTTT
-	TRBV15	-	TRBJ2-5	CATSRGKTGTHSQETQYF	TGTGCCACCAGCAGAGGGAAAACCGGGACCCATAGCCAAGAGACCCAGTACTTC
-	TRBV12-5	TRBD1	TRBJ1-3	CASGLVLLRDSSGNTIYF	TGTGCTAGTGGTTTGGTACTACTCCGGGACAGCTCTGGAAACACCATATATTTT
-	TRBV6-1	-	TRBJ1-1	CASSERRITEAFF	TGTGCCAGCAGTGAACGGCGGATCACTGAAGCTTTCTTT
-	TRBV30	-	TRBJ1-6	CAWGHYNSPLHF	TGTGCCTGGGGACACTATAATTCACCCCTCCACTTT
-	TRBV28	-	TRBJ2-2	CASSLTGKDTGELFF	TGTGCCAGCAGCCTCACCGGGAAAGATACCGGGGAGCTGTTTTTT
-	TRBV6-1	-	TRBJ2-7	CASSEDGTQLSYEQYF	TGTGCCAGCAGTGAAGACGGGACGCAGCTCTCCTACGAGCAGTACTTC
-	TRBV28	-	TRBJ2-7	CASSFARYEQYF	TGTGCCAGCAGTTTTGCGCGTTACGAGCAGTACTTC
-	TRBV5-1	-	TRBJ1-5	CASSLGSVSPLEPQHF	TGCGCCAGCAGCTTGGGAAGTGTATCACCCCTGGAGCCCCAGCATTTT
once	TRBV14	-	TRBJ1-1	CASSFTGYTEAFF	TGTGCCAGCAGTTTTACAGGCTACACTGAAGCTTTCTTT
-	TRBV6-1	-	TRBJ1-1	CASSERVNTEAFF	TGTGCCAGCAGTGAGCGTGTGAACACTGAAGCTTTCTTT
once	TRBV10-3	TRBD2	TRBJ2-7	CAIGAGTSGTEQYF	TGTGCCATCGGGGCCGGGACTAGCGGGACCGAGCAGTACTTC
-	TRBV2	-	TRBJ2-3	CASKWADSTDTQYF	TGTGCCAGCAAATGGGCGGATAGCACAGATACGCAGTATTTT
-	TRBV10-1	TRBD2	TRBJ2-1	CASSRTAGASYNEQFF	TGCGCCAGCAGTCGGACAGCGGGGGCATCCTACAATGAGCAGTTCTTC
once	TRBV2	TRBD1	TRBJ1-6	CASSEDGTAPLHF	TGTGCCAGCAGTGAAGACGGGACAGCACCCCTCCACTTT
once	TRBV19	TRBD1	TRBJ2-7	CASSSRMTGTTYEQYF	TGTGCCAGTAGTTCCAGGATGACAGGGACAACCTACGAGCAGTACTTC
-	TRBV6-5	TRBD1	TRBJ1-4	CASRGTGNNEKLFF	TGTGCCAGCCGGGGGACAGGGAATAATGAAAAACTGTTTTTT
-	TRBV30	-	TRBJ1-2	CAWSRDENYGYTF	TGTGCCTGGAGTCGGGACGAGAACTATGGCTACACCTTC
-	TRBV3-1/TRBV3-2	-	TRBJ1-3	CASSQERVSGNTIYF	TGTGCCAGCAGCCAAGAGAGGGTTTCGGGAAACACCATATATTTT
few	TRBV27	-	TRBJ1-2	CASSSWAGALDGYTF	TGTGCCAGCTCGAGTTGGGCAGGGGCGCTGGATGGCTACACCTTC
-	TRBV30	TRBD1	TRBJ2-2	CAWRGTGVTGELFF	TGTGCCTGGAGGGGGACAGGGGTCACCGGGGAGCTGTTTTTT
-	TRBV6-5	-	TRBJ1-1	CASRRGRWYTEAFF	TGTGCCAGCCGCCGGGGGAGGTGGTACACTGAAGCTTTCTTT
-	TRBV12-5	-	TRBJ1-2	CASGFIPGDTSAYGYTF	TGTGCTAGTGGTTTTATCCCAGGGGACACTAGCGCCTATGGCTACACCTTC
-	TRBV6-5	-	TRBJ1-5	CASSTGRGGQPQHF	TGTGCCAGCAGTACGGGGAGGGGTGGCCAGCCCCAGCATTTT
-	TRBV15	TRBD1	TRBJ1-4	CATSRGGAGGSYTTWEKLFF	TGTGCCACCAGCAGAGGGGGGGCAGGGGGCAGCTACACCACGTGGGAAAAACTGTTTTTT
-	TRBV5-1	-	TRBJ2-5	CASSPGPRGHTKETQYF	TGCGCCAGCAGCCCTGGCCCCAGGGGCCATACAAAAGAGACCCAGTACTTC
-	TRBV5-6	TRBD1	TRBJ2-1	CASTDRALINEQFF	TGTGCCAGCACCGACAGGGCATTAATCAATGAGCAGTTCTTC
few	TRBV30	-	TRBJ1-3	CAWSQNSGTLLPGNTIYF	TGTGCCTGGAGTCAAAATTCCGGGACACTTCTCCCCGGAAACACCATATATTTT
-	TRBV28	-	TRBJ1-1	CASSLLGITEAFF	TGTGCCAGCAGTTTATTAGGCATCACTGAAGCTTTCTTT
-	TRBV21-1	-	TRBJ1-5	CASSKPPAGEGNQPQHF	TGTGCCAGCAGCAAGCCCCCGGCGGGGGAGGGCAATCAGCCCCAGCATTTT
-	TRBV19	TRBD1	TRBJ1-5	CASSRIDRGGQPQHF	TGTGCCAGTAGTCGGATTGACAGGGGTGGCCAGCCCCAGCATTTT
few	TRBV9	-	TRBJ1-3	CASSVQGYGNTIYF	TGTGCCAGCAGCGTACAGGGGTATGGAAACACCATATATTTT
-	TRBV7-2	-	TRBJ2-6	CASSGRGRALAGANVLTF	TGTGCCAGCAGCGGACGGGGCAGGGCTCTAGCTGGGGCCAACGTCCTGACTTTC